This T cell receptor (beta chain) appears in the sequencing data of a study of T-cell memory formation after mild COVID-19. This clonotype was counted between two and nine times. V was pared by 2 bases and J by 2 bases, with 4 bases of the junction left unmatched. This CDR3 region has 16 residues. TCRdb used MiXCR to reprocess the 5' RACE reads, holding one entry per CDR3 protein. This sample has a few hundred thousand distinct CDR3 sequences, with under 25% found just once. This receptor was taken from an adult woman who had mild COVID-19 (a few samples of this study predate the infection). Cell type and time point are not known. The rearrangement links TRBV12-3 or TRBV12-4 to TRBJ2-5; 11 bases align to TRBD2. Sample: PBMCs or a T cell subset sorted from them (not recorded which). DNA for the CDR3: TGTGCCAGCAGTTTATCCCCTAGCGGGGGGCAAGAGACCCAGTACTTC. This encodes CASSLSPSGGQETQYF.